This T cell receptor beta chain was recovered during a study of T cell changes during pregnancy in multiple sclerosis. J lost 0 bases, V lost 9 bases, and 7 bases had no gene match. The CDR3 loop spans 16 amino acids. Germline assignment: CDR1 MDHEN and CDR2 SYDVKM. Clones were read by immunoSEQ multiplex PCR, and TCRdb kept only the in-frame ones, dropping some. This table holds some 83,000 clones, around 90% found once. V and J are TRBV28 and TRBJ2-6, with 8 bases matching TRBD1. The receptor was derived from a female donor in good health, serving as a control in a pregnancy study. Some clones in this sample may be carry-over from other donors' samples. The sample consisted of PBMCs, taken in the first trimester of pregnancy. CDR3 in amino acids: CASSTGGPSGANVLTF. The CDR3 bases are TGTGCCAGTAGTACAGGGGGTCCCTCTGGGGCCAACGTCCTGACTTTC. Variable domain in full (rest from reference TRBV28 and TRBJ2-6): DVKVTQSSRYLVKRTGEKVFLECVQDMDHENMFWYRQDPGLGLRLIYFSYDVKMKEKGDIPEGYSVSREKKERFSLILESASTNQTSMYLCASSTGGPSGANVLTFGAGSRLTVL.